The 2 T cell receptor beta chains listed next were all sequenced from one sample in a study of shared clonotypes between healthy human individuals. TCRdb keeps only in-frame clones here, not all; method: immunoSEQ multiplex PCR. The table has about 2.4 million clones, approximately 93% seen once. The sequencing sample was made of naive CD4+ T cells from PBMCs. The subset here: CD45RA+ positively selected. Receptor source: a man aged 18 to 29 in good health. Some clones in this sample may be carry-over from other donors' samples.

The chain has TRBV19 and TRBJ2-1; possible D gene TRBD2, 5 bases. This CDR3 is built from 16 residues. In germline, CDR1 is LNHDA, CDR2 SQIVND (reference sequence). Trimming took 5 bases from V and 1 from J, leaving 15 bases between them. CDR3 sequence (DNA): TGTGCCAGTAGTCCCACCTTTCGGGGATCCTACAATGAGCAGTTCTTC. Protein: CASSPTFRGSYNEQFF.

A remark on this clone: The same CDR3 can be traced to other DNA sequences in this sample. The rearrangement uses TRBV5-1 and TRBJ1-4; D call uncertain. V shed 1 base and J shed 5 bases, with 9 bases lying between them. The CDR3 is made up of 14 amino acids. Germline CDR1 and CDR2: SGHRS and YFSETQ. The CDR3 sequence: CASSLLGSNEKLFF. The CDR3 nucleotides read TGCGCCAGCAGCTTGTTGGGTTCCAATGAAAAACTGTTTTTT.